This TCR beta chain was obtained from a study of OX40 agonist ivuxolimab in advanced cancers. Study information: The group had a mean age of about 60 years, ranged from roughly 20 to 80, and was 75% to 85% male.

The study, taken as a whole, reports: Researchers report that CD8+ T cells had, on average, more expanded clones than CD4+.

With regard to this clone: The antigen is not known.

Libraries were prepared by immunoSEQ multiplex PCR; TCRdb keeps only in-frame clonotypes and omits some of them. The sample consists of about 82,000 clones, 85% to 90% of them appearing once. This clonotype was sampled from an adult with an advanced solid tumor such as melanoma, head and neck, liver or kidney cancer. The material sequenced was CD4+ or CD8+ T cells sorted from blood, taken in a trial of the OX40 agonist ivuxolimab.

Here the CDR3 reads CTSSQVPTGKGKCTDTQYF. DNA of the CDR3: TGCACCAGCAGCCAAGTCCCGACAGGGAAGGGAAAGTGCACAGATACGCAGTATTTT. The chain is built from TRBV1 and TRBJ2-3; the table's D call, TRBD1, has no DNA check behind it. TRBV1 is reported as a pseudogene. The CDR3 totals 19 residues.